Listed here are 5 T cell receptor beta chains from one sample, sequenced in a study of Ad26.COV2.S vaccination and SARS-CoV-2 variants. Clones were sequenced by immunoSEQ multiplex PCR, and TCRdb holds only the in-frame ones, with some missing. The sample gives about 400,000 clones, 83% of which show up once; just under 7.5% is in the top ten. Described treatment: 15 to 20 received Ad26.COV2.S at low or high dose, single or two shots; about 5 received placebo; per-sample allocation not given. Specimen acquisition occurred on day 63 following the initial vaccine or placebo injection. This specimen was peripheral blood, taken in a trial of Ad26.COV2.S vaccine versus placebo. The receptors were gathered from a person between 18 and 65 years old who received the Ad26.COV2.S COVID-19 vaccine or a placebo.

This chain links TRBV28 with TRBJ1-2; D not resolved. The CDR3 is 16 amino acids. The ends were cut back, 5 bases at V and 8 bases at J, with 24 bases in the middle. Germline V CDR1 and CDR2: MDHEN, SYDVKM. The CDR3 here is CASSPLLPVYAGGYTF. In DNA form, the CDR3 reads TGTGCCAGCAGTCCCCTATTACCCGTCTACGCGGGGGGCTACACCTTC.

This clone was recorded only once. The V gene is TRBV27, the J gene TRBJ2-5; D not resolved. The CDR3 contains 15 residues. Trimming stripped 3 bases from V and 3 bases from J, with 14 bases between. Germline loops: CDR1 MNHEY, CDR2 SMNVEV (reference sequence). The CDR3 DNA is TGTGCCAGCAGTTTGTTCGGAACAGCCGAAGAGACCCAGTACTTC. Its translation is CASSLFGTAEETQYF.

The rearrangement uses TRBV5-5 and TRBJ1-3; TRBD1 might be the D (5 bases). Germline V lookup: CDR1 SGHKS, CDR2 YYEKEE (reference sequence). Between the trimmed V and J ends, which lost 2 bases and 2 bases, there was a span of 8 bases. The CDR3 contains 14 residues. The CDR3 here is CASSFGTPGNTIYF. CDR3 in DNA: TGTGCCAGCAGCTTTGGGACCCCTGGAAACACCATATATTTT.

The gene calls are TRBV5-6 and TRBJ2-7; TRBD1 aligns across 7 bases. Unmatched junction bases numbered 9, after V lost 0 bases and J lost 3 bases. The CDR3 spans 16 residues. CDR1 is SGHDT and CDR2 is YYEEEE in the germline V gene. CDR3 sequence reads: CASSLEPTGYLYEQYF. In DNA, the CDR3 is TGTGCCAGCAGCTTGGAGCCGACAGGGTACCTCTACGAGCAGTACTTC. Combining the CDR3 with reference TRBV5-6 and TRBJ2-7 gives the whole variable domain DAGVTQSPTHLIKTRGQQVTLRCSPKSGHDTVSWYQQALGQGPQFIFQYYEEEERQRGNFPDRFSGHQFPNYSSELNVNALLLGDSALYLCASSLEPTGYLYEQYFGPGTRLTVT.

The J gene is TRBJ1-1, the V gene TRBV28, with TRBD1 identical over 8 bases. Germline values: CDR1 MDHEN, CDR2 SYDVKM. The V gene end was trimmed by 3 bases and the J gene end by 1 base; junction bases not matched to a gene: 7. This CDR3 has 16 amino acids. CDR3 DNA sequence: TGTGCCAGCAGTTTGACGACAGGGGCGAGGAACACTGAAGCTTTCTTT. Its protein is CASSLTTGARNTEAFF.